This T cell receptor (beta chain) was retrieved from a study of CD8 T cells in Susac syndrome. From blood CD8+ and CD4+ T cells, TCR beta sequences were generated. CD8+ and CD4+ T cells were negatively isolated; TEMRA cells were FACS-enriched. Germline V gene data show CDR1 as SEHNR and CDR2 as FQNEAQ (reference sequence). The CDR3 is made up of 17 amino acids. The V segment lost 5 bases and the J segment 7 bases; nucleotides outside the gene matches: 11. Study-level results: It was acknowledged in the study that the number of individuals who were included in its TCR sequencing and HLA analysis was relatively small.

cDNA came from around 0.54 to 1 ug RNA primed by random hexamers. Coverage of TCR beta CDR3 amplification by immunoSEQ multiplex PCR extended to 54 Vbeta and 13 Jbeta. TCRdb recomputed calls from the immunoSEQ multiplex PCR reads with MiXCR, one row per CDR3 protein. The table includes 45,000 or so distinct CDR3 sequences, 93% detected once. Of note for this clonotype: Its antigen is still unknown.

This receptor was obtained from a human donor in good health. Source material: CD8+ T cells from PBMCs. The gene calls are TRBV7-9 and TRBJ2-1; the match to TRBD2 covers 13 bases. CDR3 nucleotides: TGTGCCAGCAGCCTCGCTACTAGCGGGAGGGCAAAAAATGAGCAGTTCTTC. Translated: CASSLATSGRAKNEQFF.